The sequence of this T cell receptor beta chain was determined in a study of T cell changes during pregnancy in multiple sclerosis (dated by TCRdb to the late 2010s). Background for the entire study: Changes in the T cell repertoire over the course of pregnancy were examined in this study in women with multiple sclerosis.

Turning to this clone: Its recognized antigen is unknown. Per-base quality was not reported, and no clone a single base away is much larger than it.

V lost 8 bases and J lost 5 bases; the stretch between them is 15 bases long. The CDR3 spans 13 residues, from the cysteine through the phenylalanine. The CDR3 DNA has 39 bases and is translated from base 1. As encoded in the germline V gene, CDR1 is SGHAT while CDR2 is FQNNGV. The library relied on the immunoSEQ multiplex PCR assay. TCRdb stores this immuneACCESS table with in-frame sequences only. Part of the clones is absent; in the studies checked, under half of the shortfall reflects unresolved V genes, and no reason is known for the rest. This sample comprises more than 40,000 clones, roughly 90% of them detected only once. The ten largest clones capture roughly 1.5% of the sample.

This TCR derives from a female donor in good health, enrolled as a control in a pregnancy study. Recombination connected TRBV11-2 to TRBJ1-2; no D segment can be confidently identified. Sequencing was performed on peripheral blood, taken in the first trimester of pregnancy. The DNA is TGTGCCAGCGCCACCGGCAGCGGGTATGGCTACACCTTC. This translates into CASATGSGYGYTF.